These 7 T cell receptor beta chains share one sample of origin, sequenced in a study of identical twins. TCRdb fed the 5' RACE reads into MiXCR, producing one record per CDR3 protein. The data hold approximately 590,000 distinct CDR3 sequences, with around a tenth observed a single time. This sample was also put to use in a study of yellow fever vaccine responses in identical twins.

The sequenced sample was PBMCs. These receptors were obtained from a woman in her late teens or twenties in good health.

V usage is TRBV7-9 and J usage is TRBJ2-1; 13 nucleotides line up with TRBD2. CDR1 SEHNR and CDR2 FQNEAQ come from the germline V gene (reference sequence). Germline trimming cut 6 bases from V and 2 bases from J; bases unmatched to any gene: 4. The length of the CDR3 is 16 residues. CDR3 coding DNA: TGTGCCAGCAGTGGACTAGCGGGGGAAACCTACAATGAGCAGTTCTTC. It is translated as CASSGLAGETYNEQFF. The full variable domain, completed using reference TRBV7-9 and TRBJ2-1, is DTGVSQNPRHKITKRGQNVTFRCDPISEHNRLYWYRQTLGQGPEFLTYFQNEAQLEKSRLLSDRFSAERPKGSFSTLEIQRTEQGDSAMYLCASSGLAGETYNEQFFGPGTRLTVL.

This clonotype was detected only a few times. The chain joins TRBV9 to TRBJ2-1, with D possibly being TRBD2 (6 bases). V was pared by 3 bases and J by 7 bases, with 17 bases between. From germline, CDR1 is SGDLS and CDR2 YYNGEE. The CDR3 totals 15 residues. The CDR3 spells CASSGQLGGWNEQFF. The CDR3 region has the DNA TGTGCCAGCAGCGGACAGCTCGGGGGTTGGAATGAGCAGTTCTTC. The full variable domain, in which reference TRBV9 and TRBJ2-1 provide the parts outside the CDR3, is DSGVTQTPKHLITATGQRVTLRCSPRSGDLSVYWYQQSLDQGLQFLIQYYNGEERAKGNILERFSAQQFPDLHSELNLSSLELGDSALYFCASSGQLGGWNEQFFGPGTRLTVL.

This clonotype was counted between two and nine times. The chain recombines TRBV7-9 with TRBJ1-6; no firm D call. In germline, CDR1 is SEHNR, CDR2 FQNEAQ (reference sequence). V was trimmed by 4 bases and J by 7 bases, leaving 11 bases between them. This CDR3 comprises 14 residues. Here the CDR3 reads CASSYDTANSPLHF. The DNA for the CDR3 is TGTGCCAGCAGCTACGATACGGCCAATTCACCCCTCCACTTT.

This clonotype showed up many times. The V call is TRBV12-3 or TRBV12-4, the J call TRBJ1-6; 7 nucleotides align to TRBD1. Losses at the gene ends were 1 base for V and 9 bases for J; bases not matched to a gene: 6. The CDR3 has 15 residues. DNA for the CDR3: TGTGCCAGCAGTTTAGGGACAGGCCGGCGTTCACCCCTCCACTTT. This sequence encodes CASSLGTGRRSPLHF.

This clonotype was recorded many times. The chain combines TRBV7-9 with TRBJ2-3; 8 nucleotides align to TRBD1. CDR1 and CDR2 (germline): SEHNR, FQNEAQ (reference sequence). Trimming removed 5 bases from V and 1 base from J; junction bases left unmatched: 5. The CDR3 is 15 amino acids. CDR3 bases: TGTGCCAGCAGCCCGACAGGGGTCGGCACAGATACGCAGTATTTT. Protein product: CASSPTGVGTDTQYF.

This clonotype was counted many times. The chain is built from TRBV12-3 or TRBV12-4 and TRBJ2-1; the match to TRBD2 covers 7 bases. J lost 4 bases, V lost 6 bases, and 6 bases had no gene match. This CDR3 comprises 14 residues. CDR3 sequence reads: CASRWGGSYNEQFF. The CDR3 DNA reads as TGTGCCAGCAGGTGGGGAGGGAGTTACAATGAGCAGTTCTTC.

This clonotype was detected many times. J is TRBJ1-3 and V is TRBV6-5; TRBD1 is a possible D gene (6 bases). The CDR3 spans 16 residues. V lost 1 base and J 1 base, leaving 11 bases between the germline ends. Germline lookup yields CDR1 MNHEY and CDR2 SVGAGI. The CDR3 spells CASSYLSGDSGNTIYF. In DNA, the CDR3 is TGTGCCAGCAGTTACTTGTCAGGGGATTCTGGAAACACCATATATTTT.